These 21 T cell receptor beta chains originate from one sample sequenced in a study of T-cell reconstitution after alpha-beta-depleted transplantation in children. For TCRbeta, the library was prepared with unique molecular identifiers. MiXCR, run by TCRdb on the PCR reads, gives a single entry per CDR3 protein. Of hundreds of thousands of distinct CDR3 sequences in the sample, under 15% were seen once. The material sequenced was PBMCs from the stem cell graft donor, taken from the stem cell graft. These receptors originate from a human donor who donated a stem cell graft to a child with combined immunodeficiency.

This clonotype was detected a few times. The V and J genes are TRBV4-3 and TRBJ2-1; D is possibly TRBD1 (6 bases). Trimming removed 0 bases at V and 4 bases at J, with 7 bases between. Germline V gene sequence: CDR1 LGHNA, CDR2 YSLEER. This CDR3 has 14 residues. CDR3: CASSQDGQYNEQFF. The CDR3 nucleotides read TGCGCCAGCAGCCAAGATGGACAGTACAATGAGCAGTTCTTC.

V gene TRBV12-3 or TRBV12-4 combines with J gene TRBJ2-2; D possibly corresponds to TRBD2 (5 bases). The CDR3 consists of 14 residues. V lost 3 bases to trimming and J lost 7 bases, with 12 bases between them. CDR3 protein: CASSFGGHVGELFF. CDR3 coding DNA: TGTGCCAGCAGTTTTGGCGGGCACGTCGGGGAGCTGTTTTTT.

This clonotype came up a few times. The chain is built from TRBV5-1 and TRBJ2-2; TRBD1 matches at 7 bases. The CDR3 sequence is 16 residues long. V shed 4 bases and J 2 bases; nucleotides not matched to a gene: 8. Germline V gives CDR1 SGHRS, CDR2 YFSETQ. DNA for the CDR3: TGCGCCAGCAGCCTAAGGACAGGAACCAACACCGGGGAGCTGTTTTTT. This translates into CASSLRTGTNTGELFF.

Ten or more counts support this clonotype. The CDR3 reads CASSLDRGLYEQYF. CDR3 sequence (DNA): TGTGCCAGCAGCTTAGACAGGGGGCTGTACGAGCAGTACTTC. This chain connects TRBV7-6 to TRBJ2-7; TRBD1 matches 9 bases. CDR1 SGHVS and CDR2 FNYEAQ come from the germline V gene. The V and J ends lost 1 base and 4 bases, in that order; junction bases with no gene match: 2. The CDR3 totals 14 residues.

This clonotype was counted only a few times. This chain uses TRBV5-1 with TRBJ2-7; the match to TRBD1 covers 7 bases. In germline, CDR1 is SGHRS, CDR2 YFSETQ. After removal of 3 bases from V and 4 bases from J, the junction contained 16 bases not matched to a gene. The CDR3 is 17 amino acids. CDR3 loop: CASSWTLAGTAEYEQYF. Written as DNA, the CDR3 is TGCGCCAGCAGCTGGACCCTTGCCGGGACAGCAGAATACGAGCAGTACTTC. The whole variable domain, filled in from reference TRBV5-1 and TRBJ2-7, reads KAGVTQTPRYLIKTRGQQVTLSCSPISGHRSVSWYQQTPGQGLQFLFEYFSETQRNKGNFPGRFSGRQFSNSRSEMNVSTLELGDSALYLCASSWTLAGTAEYEQYFGPGTRLTVT.

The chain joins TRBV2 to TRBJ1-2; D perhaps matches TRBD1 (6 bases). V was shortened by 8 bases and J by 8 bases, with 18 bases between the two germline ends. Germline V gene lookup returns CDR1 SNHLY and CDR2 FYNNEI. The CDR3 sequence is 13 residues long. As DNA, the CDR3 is TGTGCCAGCCAAGAGCGGGGGGCAGGAGGCTACACCTTC. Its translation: CASQERGAGGYTF.

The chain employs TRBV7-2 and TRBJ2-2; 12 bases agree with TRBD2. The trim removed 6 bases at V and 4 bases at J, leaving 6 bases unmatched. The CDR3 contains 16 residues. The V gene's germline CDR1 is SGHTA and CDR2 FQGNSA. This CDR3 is CASSSSGRAPTGELFF. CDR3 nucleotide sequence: TGTGCCAGCAGTTCTAGCGGGAGGGCCCCCACCGGGGAGCTGTTTTTT.

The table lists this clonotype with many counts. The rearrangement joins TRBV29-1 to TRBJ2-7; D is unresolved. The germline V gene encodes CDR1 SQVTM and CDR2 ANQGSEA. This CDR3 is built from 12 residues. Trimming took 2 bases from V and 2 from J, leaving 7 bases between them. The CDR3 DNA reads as TGCAGCGTTGAATTCGGCGCCTACGAGCAGTACTTC. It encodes CSVEFGAYEQYF.

The CDR3 loop is CASLRDRQETQYF. The CDR3 region has the DNA TGTGCCAGCCTCCGGGACAGACAAGAGACCCAGTACTTC. The J gene is TRBJ2-5, the V gene TRBV2; 7 bases fit TRBD1. Germline loops: CDR1 SNHLY, CDR2 FYNNEI. J gave up 2 bases and V 8 bases, and 5 bases lay outside the gene matches. The CDR3 totals 13 residues.

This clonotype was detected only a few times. CDR3 nucleotides: TGTGCCAGCAGCAAAAAAGAGAGTAGTCTACCCACCTTCGAGCAGTACTTC. This gives the protein CASSKKESSLPTFEQYF. The chain combines TRBV21-1 with TRBJ2-7; the tabulated D call, TRBD2, remains unverified against the DNA. TRBV21-1 is classified as a pseudogene. The CDR3 has 17 amino acids.

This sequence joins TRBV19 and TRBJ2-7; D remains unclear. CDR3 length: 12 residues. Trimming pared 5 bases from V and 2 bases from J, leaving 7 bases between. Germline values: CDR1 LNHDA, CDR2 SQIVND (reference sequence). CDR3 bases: TGTGCCAGTAGTCACAGTGCCTACGAGCAGTACTTC. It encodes CASSHSAYEQYF.

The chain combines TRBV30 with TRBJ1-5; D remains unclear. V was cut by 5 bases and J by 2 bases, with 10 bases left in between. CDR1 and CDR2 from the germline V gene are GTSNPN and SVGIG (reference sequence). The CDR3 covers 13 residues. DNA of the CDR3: TGTGCCTGGTCAGGAACCGGCAATCAGCCCCAGCATTTT. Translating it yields CAWSGTGNQPQHF.

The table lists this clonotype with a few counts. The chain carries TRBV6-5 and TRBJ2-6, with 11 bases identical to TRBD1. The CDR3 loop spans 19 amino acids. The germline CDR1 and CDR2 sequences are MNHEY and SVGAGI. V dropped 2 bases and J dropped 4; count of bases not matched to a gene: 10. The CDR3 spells CASSYTWTGGLKGANVLTF. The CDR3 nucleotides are TGTGCCAGCAGTTACACATGGACAGGGGGCTTGAAAGGGGCCAACGTCCTGACTTTC.

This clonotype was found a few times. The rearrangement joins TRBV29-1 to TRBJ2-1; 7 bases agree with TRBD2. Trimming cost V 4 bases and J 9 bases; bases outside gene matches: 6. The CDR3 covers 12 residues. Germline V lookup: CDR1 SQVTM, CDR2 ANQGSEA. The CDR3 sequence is CSVGGLAVEQFF. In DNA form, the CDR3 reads TGCAGCGTTGGTGGGCTAGCGGTTGAGCAGTTCTTC.

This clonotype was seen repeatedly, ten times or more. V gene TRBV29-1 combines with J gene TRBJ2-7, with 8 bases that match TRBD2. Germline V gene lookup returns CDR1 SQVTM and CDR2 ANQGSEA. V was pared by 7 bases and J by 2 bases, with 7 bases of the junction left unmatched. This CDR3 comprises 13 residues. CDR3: CSARTSRTYEQYF. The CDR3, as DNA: TGCAGCGCCCGGACTAGCCGGACCTACGAGCAGTACTTC.

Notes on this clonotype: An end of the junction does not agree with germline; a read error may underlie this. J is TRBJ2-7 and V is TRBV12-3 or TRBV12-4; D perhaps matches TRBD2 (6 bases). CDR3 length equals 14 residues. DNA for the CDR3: TGTGCCAGCAGTGTGGGACTTCATACCTACGAGGAGTACTTC. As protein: CASSVGLHTYEEYF.

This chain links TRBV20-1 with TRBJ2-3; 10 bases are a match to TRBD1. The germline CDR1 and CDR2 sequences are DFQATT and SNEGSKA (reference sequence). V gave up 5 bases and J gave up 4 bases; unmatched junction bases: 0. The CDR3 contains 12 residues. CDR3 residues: CSAGTGADTQYF. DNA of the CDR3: TGCAGTGCTGGGACAGGGGCAGATACGCAGTATTTT.

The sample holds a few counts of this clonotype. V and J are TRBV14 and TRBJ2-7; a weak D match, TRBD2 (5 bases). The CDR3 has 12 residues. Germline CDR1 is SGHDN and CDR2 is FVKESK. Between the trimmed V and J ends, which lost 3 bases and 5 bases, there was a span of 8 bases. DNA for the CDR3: TGTGCCAGCAGCCATGAGAGGGACGAGCAGTACTTC. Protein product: CASSHERDEQYF.

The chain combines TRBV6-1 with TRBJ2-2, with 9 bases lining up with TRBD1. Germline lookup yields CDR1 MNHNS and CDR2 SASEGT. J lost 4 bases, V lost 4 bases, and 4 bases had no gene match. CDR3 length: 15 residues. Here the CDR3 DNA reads TGTGCCAGCAGTGGCCGGGACAGGGCCACCGGGGAGCTGTTTTTT. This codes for CASSGRDRATGELFF.

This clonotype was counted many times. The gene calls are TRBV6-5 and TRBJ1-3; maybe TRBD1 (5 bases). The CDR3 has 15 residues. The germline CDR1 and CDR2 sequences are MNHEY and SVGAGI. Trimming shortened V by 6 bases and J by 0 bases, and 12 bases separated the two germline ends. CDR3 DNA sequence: TGTGCCAGCAGCCACACAGGAGACTCTGGAAACACCATATATTTT. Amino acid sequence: CASSHTGDSGNTIYF.

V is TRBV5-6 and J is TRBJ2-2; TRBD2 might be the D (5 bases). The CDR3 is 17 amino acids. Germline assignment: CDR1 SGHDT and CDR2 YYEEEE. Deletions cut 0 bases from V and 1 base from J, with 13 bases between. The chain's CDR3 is CASSLGAGEGNTGELFF. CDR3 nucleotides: TGTGCCAGCAGCTTGGGAGCCGGAGAGGGGAACACCGGGGAGCTGTTTTTT.